This entry lists 31 T cell receptor beta chains sequenced from one sample in a study of cytomegalovirus exposure and HLA in healthy donors. The PCR had 60 Vbeta and 13 Jbeta primers. Assay: immunoSEQ multiplex PCR; the TCRdb copy retains only in-frame clones and omits some. The data show about 150,000 clones, with over 70% seen just once and roughly 1.4% held by the top ten. The sequenced sample consisted of PBMCs. The origin of the receptors is a woman in her twenties or thirties in good health and CMV-seropositive.

The chain joins TRBV6-6 to TRBJ2-1; TRBD1 agrees at 9 bases. CDR1 is MNHNY and CDR2 is SVGAGI in the germline V gene (reference sequence). This CDR3 has 14 amino acids. V was pared by 4 bases and J by 10 bases, with 8 bases of the junction left unmatched. The chain's CDR3 is CASSWTGETLEQFF. For the CDR3, the DNA is TGTGCCAGCAGTTGGACAGGGGAAACGCTAGAGCAGTTCTTC.

The chain employs TRBV6-5 and TRBJ2-7; possible D gene TRBD2, 5 bases. V lost 4 bases and J 3 bases, leaving 7 bases between the germline ends. This CDR3 contains 12 residues. The germline V gene encodes CDR1 MNHEY and CDR2 SVGAGI. The CDR3 bases are TGTGCCAGCAGTTCTGGACTCTACGAGCAGTACTTC. Translated, it gives CASSSGLYEQYF.

This chain connects TRBV7-6 to TRBJ2-7; 8 nucleotides agree with TRBD2. Trimming took 5 bases from V and 5 from J; bases not matched to a gene: 8. Germline values: CDR1 SGHVS, CDR2 FNYEAQ. There are 14 residues in the CDR3. The CDR3 region has the DNA TGTGCCAGCAGCCCGATTAGCGGGGCTGACGAGCAGTACTTC. Translated: CASSPISGADEQYF. Full variable domain (outside the CDR3, taken from reference TRBV7-6 and TRBJ2-7): GAGVSQSPRYKVTKRGQDVALRCDPISGHVSLYWYRQALGQGPEFLTYFNYEAQQDKSGLPNDRFSAERPEGSISTLTIQRTEQRDSAMYRCASSPISGADEQYFGPGTRLTVT.

J is TRBJ2-1 and V is TRBV7-9; no definite D call. The CDR3 has 14 amino acids. Trimming took off 0 bases at V and 8 bases at J, with 11 bases between the two ends. Germline CDR1 reads SEHNR; CDR2 reads FQNEAQ (reference sequence). CDR3 sequence: CASSLAGVGHEQFF. CDR3 DNA sequence: TGTGCCAGCAGCTTAGCTGGAGTAGGCCATGAGCAGTTCTTC. Using reference TRBV7-9 and TRBJ2-1 for the parts outside the CDR3, the full variable domain is DTGVSQNPRHKITKRGQNVTFRCDPISEHNRLYWYRQTLGQGPEFLTYFQNEAQLEKSRLLSDRFSAERPKGSFSTLEIQRTEQGDSAMYLCASSLAGVGHEQFFGPGTRLTVL.

The chain recombines TRBV28 with TRBJ2-3, with D unresolved. This CDR3 is built from 11 residues. Germline CDR1 MDHEN, CDR2 SYDVKM. The germline V and J ends were trimmed by 7 bases and 2 bases, with 4 bases remaining between them. CDR3 nucleotides: TGTGCCAGCACACTCACAGATACGCAGTATTTT. Its protein product is CASTLTDTQYF.

The chain combines TRBV4-1 with TRBJ2-2; possible D gene TRBD1, 6 bases. The CDR3 length is 14 residues. The germline CDR1 and CDR2 sequences are MGHRA and YSYEKL. Trimming cost V 4 bases and J 5 bases, with 11 bases left between them. CDR3 protein: CASSPGRGTGELFF. CDR3 bases: TGCGCCAGCAGCCCGGGCAGGGGTACCGGGGAGCTGTTTTTT.

The CDR3 loop is CASSQGLGDTQYF. CDR3 bases: TGTGCCAGCAGCCAAGGTTTAGGAGACACCCAGTACTTC. The chain links TRBV14 to TRBJ2-5; D not certain. The CDR3 runs 13 residues. Looked up from germline, CDR1 is SGHDN and CDR2 is FVKESK. Deletions cut 1 base from V and 8 bases from J, with 11 bases between. Full variable domain (outside the CDR3, taken from reference TRBV14 and TRBJ2-5): EAGVTQFPSHSVIEKGQTVTLRCDPISGHDNLYWYRRVMGKEIKFLLHFVKESKQDESGMPNNRFLAERTGGTYSTLKVQPAELEDSGVYFCASSQGLGDTQYFGPGTRLLVL.

There are a few counts of this clone. The rearrangement joins TRBV29-1 to TRBJ1-2; no firm D call. CDR1 is SQVTM, CDR2 ANQGSEA, per germline. CDR3 length equals 12 residues. The V end was cut by 7 bases, the J end by 4 bases, with 13 bases between. The chain's CDR3 is CSGYVGSYGYTF. The CDR3 region has the DNA TGCAGCGGTTATGTCGGGTCCTATGGCTACACCTTC.

The chain carries TRBV6-1 and TRBJ1-5, with D unclear. The CDR3 covers 17 residues. The V gene's germline CDR1 is MNHNS and CDR2 SASEGT. The V end was cut by 3 bases, the J end by 0 bases, with 15 bases between. The CDR3, as DNA: TGTGCCAGCAGTGAGCGGCAGTACGTTTATAGCAATCAGCCCCAGCATTTT. Its protein is CASSERQYVYSNQPQHF.

The chain uses TRBV10-3 and TRBJ2-1; 8 bases align to TRBD2. This CDR3 has 15 amino acids. Germline values: CDR1 ENHRY, CDR2 SYGVKD. V trimming: 1 base; J trimming: 8 bases; junction bases outside the gene matches: 7. For the CDR3, the DNA is TGTGCCATCAGTGAGTATGCCGGGAGGGGCTATGAGCAGTTCTTC. The encoded protein is CAISEYAGRGYEQFF.

The J gene is TRBJ1-1, the V gene TRBV27; D is uncertain. In germline, CDR1 is MNHEY, CDR2 SMNVEV (reference sequence). This CDR3 has 11 residues. CDR3 sequence reads: CAVRGGTEAFF. CDR3 in DNA: TGTGCGGTACGGGGAGGGACTGAAGCTTTCTTT.

This clone was seen a handful of times. The rearrangement links TRBV11-1 to TRBJ1-4; 7 bases agree with TRBD1. Per germline, CDR1 SGHAT and CDR2 FQDESV (reference sequence). The CDR3 contains 14 residues. Trimming cost V 5 bases and J 7 bases; bases outside gene matches: 7. The CDR3 DNA reads as TGTGCCAGCAGCCTCGGACAGGCGGGTGAAAAACTGTTTTTT. Translation: CASSLGQAGEKLFF.

The genes are TRBV10-3 and TRBJ1-2, with a tentative D call TRBD1 (6 bases). V lost 6 bases, J lost 0 bases, and 11 bases lay in between. CDR3 length: 14 residues. Germline CDR1 reads ENHRY; CDR2 reads SYGVKD. DNA for the CDR3: TGTGCCATCAGGAAAGGGGACACTAACTATGGCTACACCTTC. It encodes CAIRKGDTNYGYTF.

V usage is TRBV4-1 and J usage is TRBJ2-5; D is ambiguous. V was trimmed by 4 bases and J by 4 bases, leaving 19 bases between them. Germline values: CDR1 MGHRA, CDR2 YSYEKL. The CDR3 is made up of 16 amino acids. CDR3: CASSPGLTQTLETQYF. CDR3 sequence (DNA): TGCGCCAGCAGCCCCGGTTTAACGCAAACCCTAGAGACCCAGTACTTC.

This chain links TRBV28 with TRBJ1-1; 7 nucleotides align to TRBD1. Germline CDR1 MDHEN, CDR2 SYDVKM. V trimming: 2 bases; J trimming: 2 bases; junction bases outside the gene matches: 2. The CDR3 is made up of 14 amino acids. This CDR3 is CASSLGTANTEAFF. The CDR3 DNA is TGTGCCAGCAGTTTAGGGACAGCAAACACTGAAGCTTTCTTT.

This clone is medium-sized within its sample. The chain joins TRBV12-5 to TRBJ2-3; TRBD2 aligns across 10 bases. With 6 bases clipped from V and 1 base from J, the junction kept 7 bases outside the gene matches. CDR1 is LGHNT and CDR2 is FRNRAP in the germline V gene. The CDR3 is 16 amino acids. The CDR3 coding sequence is TGTGCTAGTGGCAATATCCTAGCGGGGGGCACAGATACGCAGTATTTT. Encoded protein: CASGNILAGGTDTQYF.

This clone was seen only a few times. The chain links TRBV5-6 to TRBJ1-2; no firm D call. The CDR3 has 13 amino acids. Germline lookup yields CDR1 SGHDT and CDR2 YYEEEE. V gave up 1 base and J gave up 2 bases, with 6 bases separating them. In DNA, the CDR3 is TGTGCCAGCAGCTTGACCAGGAACTATGGCTACACCTTC. Protein product: CASSLTRNYGYTF.

The chain combines TRBV5-1 with TRBJ1-1, with D tentatively TRBD1 (5 bases). The CDR3 spans 17 residues. The germline CDR1 and CDR2 sequences are SGHRS and YFSETQ. V was clipped by 4 bases and J by 0 bases, with 19 bases between them. CDR3 nucleotide sequence: TGCGCCAGCAGCGATACTAGGGGAAGCGGGGTGAACACTGAAGCTTTCTTT. Encoded protein: CASSDTRGSGVNTEAFF.

This chain joins TRBV7-2 and TRBJ2-7; TRBD1 might be the D (5 bases). Germline values: CDR1 SGHTA, CDR2 FQGNSA. V was clipped by 2 bases and J by 3 bases, with 17 bases between them. This CDR3 region has 16 residues. The CDR3 region has the DNA TGTGCCAGCAGCTTACAGGGTGGTTTATTACGCTACGAGCAGTACTTC. Its translation: CASSLQGGLLRYEQYF.

This rearrangement joins TRBV5-4 to TRBJ2-7; 11 nucleotides agree with TRBD1. The length of the CDR3 is 20 residues. Germline trimming cut 4 bases from V and 3 bases from J; bases unmatched to any gene: 21. Germline V CDR1 and CDR2: SGHNT, YYREEE (reference sequence). The CDR3 coding sequence is TGTGCCAGCAGCCCAATTTTAGGGACTAAAGCGGGGACAGGGGGCTACGAGCAGTACTTC. Translation: CASSPILGTKAGTGGYEQYF.

The J gene is TRBJ2-1, the V gene TRBV2; 9 bases map to TRBD2. Germline V CDR1 and CDR2: SNHLY, FYNNEI. CDR3 length: 14 amino acids. V dropped 6 bases and J dropped 4; count of bases not matched to a gene: 4. CDR3 coding DNA: TGTGCCAGCAGGGCGGGACTAGCTTACAATGAGCAGTTCTTC. It is translated as CASRAGLAYNEQFF.

The V gene is TRBV6-6, the J gene TRBJ2-7; 9 bases align to TRBD1. V gave up 4 bases and J gave up 5 bases; unmatched junction bases: 9. Germline V gene sequence: CDR1 MNHNY, CDR2 SVGAGI (reference sequence). This CDR3 region has 15 residues. The CDR3 bases are TGTGCCAGCAGTTCAAAGGACAGGGGTGTCCACGAGCAGTACTTC. It specifies CASSSKDRGVHEQYF.

This clone was recorded once. The gene calls are TRBV29-1 and TRBJ1-3; D gene uncertain. The CDR3 consists of 11 residues. The V end was cut by 7 bases, the J end by 0 bases, with 4 bases between. Germline V lookup: CDR1 SQVTM, CDR2 ANQGSEA. DNA of the CDR3: TGCAGCGGCTACTCTGGAAACACCATATATTTT. Protein product: CSGYSGNTIYF.

This rearrangement joins TRBV5-6 to TRBJ1-1; D remains ambiguous. With 1 base removed from V and 3 bases from J, the gap between germline ends came to 7 bases. This CDR3 region has 13 residues. CDR1 SGHDT and CDR2 YYEEEE come from the germline V gene. CDR3 residues: CASSLRPDTEAFF. The CDR3 bases are TGTGCCAGCAGCTTGCGCCCGGACACTGAAGCTTTCTTT.

The genes are TRBV19 and TRBJ2-3; 9 bases fit TRBD1. With 10 bases clipped from V and 4 bases from J, the junction kept 12 bases outside the gene matches. There are 15 residues in the CDR3. Germline-derived CDR1 and CDR2 are LNHDA and SQIVND (reference sequence). In DNA form, the CDR3 reads TGTGCCACTCAAGGGGACAGGGTGTCGGCAGATACGCAGTATTTT. The encoded protein is CATQGDRVSADTQYF. The full variable domain, in which reference TRBV19 and TRBJ2-3 provide the parts outside the CDR3, is DGGITQSPKYLFRKEGQNVTLSCEQNLNHDAMYWYRQDPGQGLRLIYYSQIVNDFQKGDIAEGYSVSREKKESFPLTVTSAQKNPTAFYLCATQGDRVSADTQYFGPGTRLTVL.

The chain links TRBV18 to TRBJ2-3; 8 positions agree with TRBD1. The CDR3 runs 15 residues. The V segment lost 5 bases and the J segment 4 bases; nucleotides outside the gene matches: 8. Per germline, CDR1 KGHSH and CDR2 LQKENI. The CDR3 bases are TGTGCCAGCTCATCCGTCAGGGGGCGCCCAGATACGCAGTATTTT. This codes for CASSSVRGRPDTQYF.

The gene calls are TRBV28 and TRBJ2-7, with 11 bases matching TRBD2. The CDR3 length is 14 residues. The germline V gene has CDR1 MDHEN and CDR2 SYDVKM. Trimming took 3 bases from V and 3 from J; bases not matched to a gene: 1. The CDR3, as DNA: TGTGCCAGCAGTTTCGGGACTAGCGGCTACGAGCAGTACTTC. Its protein is CASSFGTSGYEQYF.

The chain combines TRBV4-2 with TRBJ2-1; tentative D call: TRBD2 (5 bases). Germline CDR1 and CDR2: LGHNA and YNFKEQ. The CDR3 has 14 residues. V was clipped by 0 bases and J by 5 bases, with 8 bases between them. The CDR3 coding sequence is TGTGCCAGCAGCCAAGATCCGGGGAACAATGAGCAGTTCTTC. It codes for CASSQDPGNNEQFF.

The genes are TRBV18 and TRBJ2-7, with 8 bases aligning to TRBD2. Germline V gene sequence: CDR1 KGHSH, CDR2 LQKENI. This CDR3 is 13 amino acids long. With V trimmed by 5 bases and J by 7 bases, 7 bases remained unmatched. The CDR3 DNA reads as TGTGCCAGCTCAAGACCGGGAGGGGAAGAGCAGTACTTC. This gives the protein CASSRPGGEEQYF.

The chain uses TRBV5-1 and TRBJ2-7, with 9 bases fitting TRBD2. Germline CDR1 reads SGHRS; CDR2 reads YFSETQ. The CDR3 sequence is 14 residues long. The V and J ends lost 0 bases and 6 bases, in that order; junction bases with no gene match: 4. The CDR3 spells CASSLERGDGEQYF. The DNA for the CDR3 is TGCGCCAGCAGCTTGGAGCGGGGGGATGGCGAGCAGTACTTC.

V is TRBV7-2 and J is TRBJ2-7; 9 bases map to TRBD2. With 6 bases clipped from V and 9 bases from J, the junction kept 15 bases outside the gene matches. The CDR3 sequence is 15 residues long. Looked up from germline, CDR1 is SGHTA and CDR2 is FQGNSA. The CDR3 DNA follows: TGTGCCAGCAGATCGACTAGCGGCAAGCCAGACGGGCAGTACTTC. Residues: CASRSTSGKPDGQYF.